Detailed here is one TCR beta chain. The V and J ends lost 0 bases and 3 bases, in that order; junction bases with no gene match: 5. Germline V gene data show CDR1 as MGHRA and CDR2 as YSYEKL. This CDR3 spans 16 amino acids. This entry is derived from a study of cytomegalovirus exposure and HLA in healthy donors. Use of 60 Vbeta and 13 Jbeta primers characterized the PCR. Some clones are missing from TCRdb's copy, which holds only in-frame ones; the method was immunoSEQ multiplex PCR. The sample lists approximately 90,000 clones; 60% to 80% were seen once. The sequencing sample was made of PBMCs. This receptor was identified in a boy younger than 18 in good health and CMV-seronegative. This rearrangement joins TRBV4-1 to TRBJ2-1, with 7 bases aligning to TRBD2. This CDR3 is CASSQEGGSVYNEQFF. CDR3 DNA: TGCGCCAGCAGCCAAGAGGGCGGGAGTGTCTACAATGAGCAGTTCTTC.